This T cell receptor (beta chain) was found in a study of cytomegalovirus exposure and HLA in healthy donors. Study-wide findings and caveats: Presence/absence analyses took donor sequencing depth as roughly uniform. In an earlier analysis, in roughly 580 donors, most V segments appeared productive either ~87% or ~30% of the time. Using the classifier, cytomegalovirus status was reportedly diagnosed with high specificity and sensitivity.

Comments on this clone: Its specificity is not known.

The primer mix had 60 Vbeta and 13 Jbeta primers. Only in-frame clones appear in the TCRdb table, and some are missing; sequencing was by immunoSEQ multiplex PCR. The sample features around 190,000 clones, with roughly 0.98% in its top ten. CDR3 size: 18 residues. The V gene's germline CDR1 is LNHDA and CDR2 SQIVND (reference sequence). The ends lost 6 bases at V and 5 bases at J; junction bases unmatched: 14. The sequence was obtained from a woman in her twenties or thirties in good health and CMV-seropositive. The chain is built from TRBV19 and TRBJ2-1; 12 bases map to TRBD2. The sample consisted of PBMCs. CDR3 DNA: TGTGCCAGTAGCACCCCGATCCTAGCGGGAGGGATCAACAATGAGCAGTTCTTC. Translation gives CASSTPILAGGINNEQFF.